The rows below give T cell receptor beta chains drawn from one sample of a study of blood T cell repertoires in COVID-19. Here immunoSEQ multiplex PCR was the method, and the copy in TCRdb shows in-frame clones only, minus some. The sample lists about 110,000 clones, approximately 90% occurring once. Sequencing was carried out using peripheral blood. These receptors were taken from a woman in her 50s with acute or convalescent COVID-19. The CDR3 runs from the conserved cysteine through the conserved F or W. D genes are given only for firm matches. Only some rows state a clone size, as once, few, many or a class for expanded clones.

TRBD2	TRBV6-2/TRBV6-3	once	TRBJ2-7	TGTGCCAGCAGCCCCGGGCCTAGCGGGAAGAGCTCCTACGAGCAGTACTTC	CASSPGPSGKSSYEQYF
TRBD2	TRBV7-9	NA	TRBJ2-7	TGTGCCAGCAGTCGGACTAGCGGGACTCGGTACGAGCAGTACTTC	CASSRTSGTRYEQYF
TRBD1	TRBV11-1	NA	TRBJ2-1	TGTGCCAGCAGCAAATCCGGGACAGGGAACAATGAGCAGTTCTTC	CASSKSGTGNNEQFF
NA	TRBV3-1/TRBV3-2	NA	TRBJ1-2	TGTGCCAGCAGGATGGAGGGTCTCTATGGCTACACCTTC	CASRMEGLYGYTF
NA	TRBV6-5	few	TRBJ1-5	TGTGCCAGCAGTCCCGGGGGGGGCAGCAATCAGCCCCAGCATTTT	CASSPGGGSNQPQHF
NA	TRBV4-1	few	TRBJ2-1	TGCGCCAGCAGCCAGCCTTTCACGACTAGTTACAATGAGCAGTTCTTC	CASSQPFTTSYNEQFF
TRBD1	TRBV2	once	TRBJ2-5	TGTGCCAGAAGGACAGGGGGGGAGACCCAGTACTTC	CARRTGGETQYF
TRBD2	TRBV24-1	once	TRBJ2-1	TGTGCCACCAGTGATTCTGCTAGCGGGGGCAATGAGCAGTTCTTC	CATSDSASGGNEQFF
NA	TRBV19	NA	TRBJ1-4	TGTGCCAGTAGCATAACCTCAGGGGCGCCAGTTGAAAAACTGTTTTTT	CASSITSGAPVEKLFF
NA	TRBV5-1	NA	TRBJ2-1	TGCGCCAGCAGATTCGGGGGAAGCTCCTACAATGAGCAGTTCTTC	CASRFGGSSYNEQFF
NA	TRBV28	NA	TRBJ2-7	TGTGCCAGCAGTTTATCGGTGGAGCTCTACGAGCAGTACTTC	CASSLSVELYEQYF
NA	TRBV27	NA	TRBJ2-3	TGTGCCAGCACCCCAGGGTGGCGACAGGGCACAGATACGCAGTATTTT	CASTPGWRQGTDTQYF
NA	TRBV20-1	few	TRBJ2-7	TGCAGTGCTAGTCCCCTTTCCGGAGGCTCCCGGGAGCAGTACTTC	CSASPLSGGSREQYF
TRBD2	TRBV13	NA	TRBJ2-5	TGTGCCAGCAGCTTACGCGTTACAGTCAGGACTAGGGAGACCCAGTACTTC	CASSLRVTVRTRETQYF
NA	TRBV24-1	NA	TRBJ1-6	TGTGCCACCTCGGAGGAAGGTTATAATTCACCCCTCCACTTT	CATSEEGYNSPLHF
NA	TRBV2	NA	TRBJ2-5	TGTGCCAGCAGTGAAGCTGGCGGTCCATCCAAGACCCAGTACTTC	CASSEAGGPSKTQYF
NA	TRBV7-2	NA	TRBJ1-1	TGTGCCAGCAGCCCCGACAGGAGGTGGACTGAAGCTTTCTTT	CASSPDRRWTEAFF
TRBD2	TRBV18	NA	TRBJ2-5	TGTGCCAGCTCACGGACTAGCGGGGGGCCGGAGACCCAGTACTTC	CASSRTSGGPETQYF
NA	TRBV6-6	NA	TRBJ1-1	TGTGCCAGCGCGCTTCTGGGGAGGGGGGACACTGAAGCTTTCTTT	CASALLGRGDTEAFF
TRBD1	TRBV5-1	NA	TRBJ1-2	TGCGCCAGCAGCCTCTCCGCGGGACAGGGGGGCTACACCTTC	CASSLSAGQGGYTF
NA	TRBV2	NA	TRBJ2-2	TGTGCCAGCAGTGAAGCGCAGACAGCGAACACCGGGGAGCTGTTTTTT	CASSEAQTANTGELFF
NA	TRBV11-3	NA	TRBJ2-3	TGTGCCAGCAGCTTAGGCAGGACAGATACGCAGTATTTT	CASSLGRTDTQYF
NA	TRBV11-2	NA	TRBJ1-2	TGTGCCAGCAGCTTACTCGGGGGAATGTATGGCTACACCTTC	CASSLLGGMYGYTF
NA	TRBV6-5	NA	TRBJ1-6	TGTGCCAGCAGCCGCGGGGGGAGAGGACCCCTCCACTTT	CASSRGGRGPLHF
NA	TRBV5-1	NA	TRBJ1-6	TGCGCCAGCTGCGAGGTCGCGAATTCACCCCTCCACTTT	CASCEVANSPLHF
NA	TRBV28	NA	TRBJ2-5	TGTGCCAGCAGTTTGTTGGGAAGGGGATCCCAAGAGACCCAGTACTTC	CASSLLGRGSQETQYF
TRBD1	TRBV6-5	NA	TRBJ2-5	TGTGCCAGCAGAGAGGACAGGGGGTGGGAGACCCAGTACTTC	CASREDRGWETQYF
TRBD1	TRBV7-2	NA	TRBJ2-7	TGTGCCAGCAGCTTAGGGGGGACAGGGAACTACGAGCAGTACTTC	CASSLGGTGNYEQYF
TRBD2	TRBV19	few	TRBJ2-7	TGTGCCACCTCCCTAAAGACTAGCTCGTCCTACGAGCAGTACTTC	CATSLKTSSSYEQYF
NA	TRBV11-2	NA	TRBJ2-1	TGTGCCAGCAGCTTAGATCTTGACTTCAATGAGCAGTTCTTC	CASSLDLDFNEQFF
NA	TRBV29-1	NA	TRBJ2-3	TGCAGCGTTGAATCTCCGACTGGCCTCACAGATACGCAGTATTTT	CSVESPTGLTDTQYF
TRBD2	TRBV27	NA	TRBJ2-5	TGTGCCAGCAGTTTATACGGGAGGGAGACCCAGTACTTC	CASSLYGRETQYF
TRBD2	TRBV19	NA	TRBJ2-7	TGTGCCAGTAGTATCGGGACTAGCGGGAGGGGGATCGGCGAGCAGTACTTC	CASSIGTSGRGIGEQYF
NA	TRBV7-2	NA	TRBJ2-5	TGTGCCAGCAGCCGACAGCCCCGGGAGACCCAGTACTTC	CASSRQPRETQYF
TRBD2	TRBV5-1	NA	TRBJ2-1	TGCGCCAGCAGCTTGTTAGCGGGAGGCTTTGGCGCCTACAATGAGCAGTTCTTC	CASSLLAGGFGAYNEQFF
NA	TRBV24-1	NA	TRBJ1-5	TGTGCCACCAGTGCCGGGAATCAGCCCCAGCATTTT	CATSAGNQPQHF
TRBD2	TRBV11-2	NA	TRBJ2-5	TGTGCCAGCAGCTTAGCGGGAGGGCACGAGACCCAGTACTTC	CASSLAGGHETQYF
TRBD1	TRBV7-9	NA	TRBJ1-4	TGTGCCAGCAGCGCACAGGGGGTAATGGGTGAAAAACTGTTTTTT	CASSAQGVMGEKLFF
TRBD1	TRBV28	NA	TRBJ2-7	TGTGCCAGCAGACCCGGGACAGGGGCCTACGAGCAGTACTTC	CASRPGTGAYEQYF
TRBD2	TRBV3-1/TRBV3-2	NA	TRBJ2-5	TGTGCCAGCAGCCAAGACGCGGGAGGGGAGACCCAGTACTTC	CASSQDAGGETQYF
TRBD2	TRBV28	NA	TRBJ2-7	TGTGTCAGTCGGGGGGTCCACGAGCAGTACTTC	CVSRGVHEQYF
NA	TRBV6-4	few	TRBJ2-7	TGTGCCAGCAGTGACGGTTGGGTCAGGGCGAACGAGCAGTACTTC	CASSDGWVRANEQYF
TRBD2	TRBV19	NA	TRBJ2-1	TGTGCCAGTAGTGCGGAAGGGACTAGCCGATACAATGAGCAGTTCTTC	CASSAEGTSRYNEQFF
NA	TRBV21-1	NA	TRBJ2-7	TGTGCCAGCAGCAAAACCGGGACAGGGCCCCCGCTAGGTCCCTACGAGCAGTACTTC	CASSKTGTGPPLGPYEQYF
TRBD2	TRBV28	NA	TRBJ2-1	TGTGCCAGCAGCCTAGCGGGAGGGTCCTACAATGAGCAGTTCTTC	CASSLAGGSYNEQFF
TRBD1	TRBV6-2/TRBV6-3	NA	TRBJ1-1	TGTGCCAGCAGTTACCCTCAGACAGGGACGACTGAAGCTTTCTTT	CASSYPQTGTTEAFF
TRBD2	TRBV4-1	NA	TRBJ2-1	TGCGCCAGCAGCCAAGATGAACAGGGCAAACTAGCGGCACTCTACAATGAGCAGTTCTTC	CASSQDEQGKLAALYNEQFF
TRBD1	TRBV11-3	NA	TRBJ2-2	TGTGCCAGCAGCTTAGAGACAGGGGGCGCAGTCACCGGGGAGCTGTTTTTT	CASSLETGGAVTGELFF
NA	TRBV27	NA	TRBJ2-7	TGTGCCAGCAGACCCCCCCCGGGCAGGGGACCCCACGAGCAGTACTTC	CASRPPPGRGPHEQYF
TRBD1	TRBV6-5	NA	TRBJ2-2	TGTGCCAGCAGGGGACAGGGCCCGAGCACCGGGGAGCTGTTTTTT	CASRGQGPSTGELFF
NA	TRBV19	NA	TRBJ2-1	TGTGCCAGTAGCGGAGGGCCGGGCAATGAGCAGTTCTTC	CASSGGPGNEQFF
NA	TRBV7-9	NA	TRBJ1-2	TGTGCCAGCAGCCCAATAAACAGGGCTGGTAACTATGGCTACACCTTC	CASSPINRAGNYGYTF
NA	TRBV4-2	once	TRBJ1-1	TGTGCCAGCAGCCAGGCACAACAGGGAAACACTGAAGCTTTCTTT	CASSQAQQGNTEAFF
NA	TRBV5-1	NA	TRBJ2-7	TGCGCCAGCAGCTTGGGGCAGGCTGGCGAGCAGTACTTC	CASSLGQAGEQYF
TRBD1	TRBV6-2/TRBV6-3	NA	TRBJ1-1	TGTGCCAGCAGTTCGCAGGGGGCGGTTGAAGCTTTCTTT	CASSSQGAVEAFF
TRBD2	TRBV28	NA	TRBJ2-4	TGTGCCAGCAGTGGTGGACTAGCGGGGGGTCGGCCCAAAAACATTCAGTACTTC	CASSGGLAGGRPKNIQYF
NA	TRBV11-2	NA	TRBJ2-3	TGTGCCAGCAGCTCCTCCCCAGGGTATACAGATACGCAGTATTTT	CASSSSPGYTDTQYF
NA	TRBV5-1	NA	TRBJ1-4	TGCGCCAGCAGCTTGGCCGGGGGGCAGGGAAAACTGTTTTTT	CASSLAGGQGKLFF
NA	TRBV12-3/TRBV12-4	NA	TRBJ2-4	TGTGCCAGCAGTTTCAGAACCAAAAACATTCAGTACTTC	CASSFRTKNIQYF
TRBD1	TRBV16	NA	TRBJ2-2	TGTGCCAGCAGCCAATCCCGGACAGGGAGGACCGGGGAGCTGTTTTTT	CASSQSRTGRTGELFF